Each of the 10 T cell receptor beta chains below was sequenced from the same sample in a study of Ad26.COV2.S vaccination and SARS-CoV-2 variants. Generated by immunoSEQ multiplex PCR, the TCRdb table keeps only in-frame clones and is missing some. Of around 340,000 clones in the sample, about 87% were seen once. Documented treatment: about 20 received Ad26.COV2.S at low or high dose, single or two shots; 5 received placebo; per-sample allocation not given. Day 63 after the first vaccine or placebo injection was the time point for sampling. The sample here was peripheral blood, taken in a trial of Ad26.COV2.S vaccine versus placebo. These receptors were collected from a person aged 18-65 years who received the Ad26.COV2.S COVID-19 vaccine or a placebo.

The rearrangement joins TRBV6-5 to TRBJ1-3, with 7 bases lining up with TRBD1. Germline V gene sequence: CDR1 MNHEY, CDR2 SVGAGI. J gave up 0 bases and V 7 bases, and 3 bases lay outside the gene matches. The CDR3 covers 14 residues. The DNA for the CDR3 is TGTGCCAGCAAACAGGGGACCTCTGGAAACACCATATATTTT. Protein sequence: CASKQGTSGNTIYF.

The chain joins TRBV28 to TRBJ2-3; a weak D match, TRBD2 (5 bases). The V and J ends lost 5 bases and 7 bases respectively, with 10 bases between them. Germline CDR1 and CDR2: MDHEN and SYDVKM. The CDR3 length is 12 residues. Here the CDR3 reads CASSEGLHTQYF. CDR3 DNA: TGTGCCAGCAGTGAGGGTTTACATACGCAGTATTTT.

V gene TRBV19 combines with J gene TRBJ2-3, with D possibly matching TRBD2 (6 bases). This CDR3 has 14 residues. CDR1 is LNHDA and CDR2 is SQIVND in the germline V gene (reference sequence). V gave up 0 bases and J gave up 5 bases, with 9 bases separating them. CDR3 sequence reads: CASSIDAGRDTQYF. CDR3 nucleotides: TGTGCCAGTAGTATAGACGCGGGGAGAGATACGCAGTATTTT. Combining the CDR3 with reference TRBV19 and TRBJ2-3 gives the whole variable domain DGGITQSPKYLFRKEGQNVTLSCEQNLNHDAMYWYRQDPGQGLRLIYYSQIVNDFQKGDIAEGYSVSREKKESFPLTVTSAQKNPTAFYLCASSIDAGRDTQYFGPGTRLTVL.

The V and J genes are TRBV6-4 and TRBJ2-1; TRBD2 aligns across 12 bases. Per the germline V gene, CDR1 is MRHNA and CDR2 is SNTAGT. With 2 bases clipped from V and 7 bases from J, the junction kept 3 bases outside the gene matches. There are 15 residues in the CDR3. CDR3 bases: TGTGCCAGCAGTGACCTAGCGGGAGGGGGGAATGAGCAGTTCTTC. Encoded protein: CASSDLAGGGNEQFF.

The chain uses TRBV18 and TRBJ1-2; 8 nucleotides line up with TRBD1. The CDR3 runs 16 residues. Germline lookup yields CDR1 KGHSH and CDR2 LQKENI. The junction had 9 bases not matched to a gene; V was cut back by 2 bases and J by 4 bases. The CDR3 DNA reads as TGTGCCAGCTCACCAAAATTACAGGGGGACTTCTATGGCTACACCTTC. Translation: CASSPKLQGDFYGYTF.

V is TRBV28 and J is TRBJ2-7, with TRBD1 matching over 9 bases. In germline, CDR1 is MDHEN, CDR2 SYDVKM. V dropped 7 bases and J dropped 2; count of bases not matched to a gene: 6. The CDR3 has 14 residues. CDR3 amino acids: CASTEQGAPYEQYF. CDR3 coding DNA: TGTGCCAGCACCGAACAGGGGGCCCCCTACGAGCAGTACTTC.

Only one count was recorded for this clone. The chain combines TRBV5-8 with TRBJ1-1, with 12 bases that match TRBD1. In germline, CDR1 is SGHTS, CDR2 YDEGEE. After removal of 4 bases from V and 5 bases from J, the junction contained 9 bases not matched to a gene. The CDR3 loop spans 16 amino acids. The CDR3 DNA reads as TGTGCCAGCAGCCCGGGCCGGGACAGGGGGCTTACTGAAGCTTTCTTT. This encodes CASSPGRDRGLTEAFF.

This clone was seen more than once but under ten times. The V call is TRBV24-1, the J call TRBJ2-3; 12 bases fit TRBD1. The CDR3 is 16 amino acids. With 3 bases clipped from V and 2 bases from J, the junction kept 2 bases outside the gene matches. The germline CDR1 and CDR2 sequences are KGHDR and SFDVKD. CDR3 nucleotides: TGTGCCACCAGTGATCGGGGACAGGGGGCCACAGATACGCAGTATTTT. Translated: CATSDRGQGATDTQYF.

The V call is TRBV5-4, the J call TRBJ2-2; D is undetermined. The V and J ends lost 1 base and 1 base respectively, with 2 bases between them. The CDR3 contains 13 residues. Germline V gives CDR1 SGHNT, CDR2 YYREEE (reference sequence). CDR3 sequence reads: CASSLMNTGELFF. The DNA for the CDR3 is TGTGCCAGCAGCTTGATGAACACCGGGGAGCTGTTTTTT.

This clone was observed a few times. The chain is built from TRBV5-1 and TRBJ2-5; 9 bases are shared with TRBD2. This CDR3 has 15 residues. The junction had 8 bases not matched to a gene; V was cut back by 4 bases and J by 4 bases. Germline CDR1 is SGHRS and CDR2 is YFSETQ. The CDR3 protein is CASSEGSGRLETQYF. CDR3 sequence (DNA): TGCGCCAGCAGCGAGGGTAGCGGGAGATTAGAGACCCAGTACTTC.